The entry below gives a single TCR beta chain sequence along with its context. Its antigen is as yet unknown. The sample belongs to a study of shared clonotypes between healthy human individuals. Study findings and constraints: Though the depth was large, rarefaction showed that sorted-subset sequencing was incomplete. The naive CD4 repertoires of several donors were compared, and approximately 4.7% of clonotypes were shared.

Per germline, CDR1 MDHEN and CDR2 SYDVKM. This CDR3 is 16 amino acids long. V shed 1 base and J 3 bases; nucleotides not matched to a gene: 6. The protocol was immunoSEQ multiplex PCR, while the TCRdb copy is restricted to in-frame clones and leaves out a portion. This table holds approximately 2.5 million clones, approximately 92% found once. The TCR comes from a man aged 18 to 35 in good health. The V gene is TRBV28, the J gene TRBJ2-7; TRBD2 matches 10 bases. The sequencing sample was made of naive CD4+ T cells sorted from blood. Subset here: CD45RA+ positively selected. In DNA, the CDR3 is TGTGCCAGCAGTTTATTAGAGCTAGCGGGGGTCTACGAGCAGTACTTC. Its protein product is CASSLLELAGVYEQYF.